These 10 T cell receptor beta chains share one sample of origin, sequenced in a study of T cells after yellow fever vaccination. TCRdb re-analysed the 5' RACE reads in MiXCR, keeping a single row per CDR3 protein. The table has about 260,000 distinct CDR3 sequences, about 5% seen once. This material consisted of CD4+ T cells sorted from PBMCs, taken on the day of the yellow fever booster vaccination. Every receptor here comes from a man younger than 35 who received the YFV17D yellow fever vaccine.

This clonotype occurred a few times. The junction departs from the called germline gene at one end, perhaps through a read error. The chain links TRBV10-3 to TRBJ2-3; D is uncertain. The germline V gene has CDR1 ENHRY and CDR2 SYGVKD. The CDR3 sequence is 13 residues long. The CDR3 DNA reads TGTGCCATCAGTGAGTCAGGCACGGATACGCAGTATTTT. Protein sequence: CAISESGTDTQYF.

The rearrangement uses TRBV5-1 and TRBJ2-7, with unresolved D. The CDR3 is made up of 14 amino acids. CDR1 and CDR2 from the germline V gene are SGHRS and YFSETQ. V lost 0 bases and J lost 2, with 9 bases in between. For the CDR3, the DNA is TGCGCCAGCAGCTTGGTTGTGGGTGCCTACGAGCAGTACTTC. Translating gives CASSLVVGAYEQYF.

As to this clonotype: At one end, the junction sequence differs from germline, possibly due to a read error. The V call is TRBV20-1, the J call TRBJ2-1; no clear D gene. This CDR3 has 12 amino acids. Germline V gene data show CDR1 as DFQATT and CDR2 as SNEGSKA (reference sequence). The CDR3 region is CRAKAAYNEQSF. CDR3 nucleotides: TGCAGGGCCAAGGCTGCCTACAATGAGCAGTCCTTC.

The genes are TRBV5-6 and TRBJ2-2; a possible D gene is TRBD1 (5 bases). The V end lost 4 bases, the J end lost 0 bases, and 10 bases lay between the germline ends. CDR3 size: 15 residues. Germline CDR1 is SGHDT and CDR2 is YYEEEE. The chain's CDR3 is CASSRRVPNTGELFF. The CDR3 DNA follows: TGTGCCAGCAGCCGCAGGGTACCGAACACCGGGGAGCTGTTTTTT.

This clonotype occurred many times. The J gene is TRBJ1-5, the V gene TRBV12-3 or TRBV12-4; 8 bases agree with TRBD1. The CDR3 consists of 14 residues. The V and J ends lost 6 bases and 6 bases, in that order; junction bases with no gene match: 7. This CDR3 reads CASSPDRVSQPQHF. CDR3 bases: TGTGCCAGCAGCCCGGACAGGGTGAGTCAGCCCCAGCATTTT.

This clonotype was seen ten or more times. The gene calls are TRBV5-1 and TRBJ2-2; 7 bases are shared with TRBD1. J was trimmed by 1 base and V by 4 bases; bases with no gene match: 7. Per the germline V gene, CDR1 is SGHRS and CDR2 is YFSETQ. The CDR3 contains 16 residues. CDR3 bases: TGCGCCAGCAGCCCAATGACAGGGTTGAACACCGGGGAGCTGTTTTTT. As protein: CASSPMTGLNTGELFF.

The chain joins TRBV20-1 to TRBJ2-5, with unresolved D. Germline-derived CDR1 and CDR2 are DFQATT and SNEGSKA (reference sequence). The CDR3 runs 13 residues. V lost 0 bases and J lost 1, with 6 bases in between. The CDR3 reads CSAREAPQETQYF. CDR3 nucleotide sequence: TGCAGTGCTAGAGAGGCACCCCAAGAGACCCAGTACTTC.

This clonotype occurred many times. The V call is TRBV11-2, the J call TRBJ2-7, with TRBD1 identical over 12 bases. Unmatched junction bases numbered 12, after V lost 4 bases and J lost 5 bases. CDR3 length equals 17 residues. CDR1 SGHAT and CDR2 FQNNGV come from the germline V gene. In DNA, the CDR3 is TGTGCCAGCAGCTCCCGGACCGGGACAGGGGGCAGGGACGAGCAGTACTTC. Protein: CASSSRTGTGGRDEQYF. Full variable domain (outside the CDR3, taken from reference TRBV11-2 and TRBJ2-7): EAGVAQSPRYKIIEKRQSVAFWCNPISGHATLYWYQQILGQGPKLLIQFQNNGVVDDSQLPKDRFSAERLKGVDSTLKIQPAKLEDSAVYLCASSSRTGTGGRDEQYFGPGTRLTVT.

The genes are TRBV6-5 and TRBJ1-5; D not resolved. From germline, CDR1 is MNHEY and CDR2 SVGAGI. The V gene lost 6 bases and the J gene lost 1 base, with 7 bases spanning the gap. The CDR3 runs to 13 residues. The CDR3 reads CASRVSSNQPQHF. The CDR3 region has the DNA TGTGCCAGCAGGGTATCGAGCAATCAGCCCCAGCATTTT.

This clonotype came up many times. The chain employs TRBV5-1 and TRBJ2-1; 7 bases are shared with TRBD1. Germline CDR1 SGHRS, CDR2 YFSETQ. V shed 0 bases and J 3 bases; nucleotides not matched to a gene: 3. The CDR3 spans 15 residues. As DNA, the CDR3 is TGCGCCAGCAGCTTGGGACAGGGCCACTACAATGAGCAGTTCTTC. Translated, it gives CASSLGQGHYNEQFF.